This note documents a single T cell receptor beta chain sequence. TCRdb's copy holds only in-frame clones and misses some; the assay was immunoSEQ multiplex PCR. This table holds 130,000 or so clones, under 95% found once. These data come from a study of control samples from healthy donors and cancer patients. There are 15 residues in the CDR3. The V end was cut by 0 bases, the J end by 4 bases, with 12 bases between. Germline V gene lookup returns CDR1 LNHNV and CDR2 YYDKDF (reference sequence). V is TRBV15 and J is TRBJ1-2; D not resolved. The clonotype originates from a middle-aged man in good health. The sequencing sample was made of blood. DNA of the CDR3: TGTGCCACCAGCAGAGAAGGGTCGGGAGTCTATGGCTACACCTTC. Protein: CATSREGSGVYGYTF.